The 29 T cell receptor beta chains in this list originate from one sample, sequenced in a study of cytomegalovirus exposure and HLA in healthy donors. 13 Jbeta primers and 60 Vbeta primers were used for the PCR. Repertoires were generated with immunoSEQ multiplex PCR, while TCRdb's copy carries only in-frame clones and drops some. Of some 66,000 clones listed, around four fifths are singletons. Sequencing was carried out using PBMCs. Receptor source: a man aged 40-49 years in good health and CMV-seronegative.

CDR3 coding DNA: TGTGCCAGCAGCCAACGTCAAGAGACCCAGTACTTC. This codes for CASSQRQETQYF. V and J are TRBV14 and TRBJ2-5; D ambiguous. The CDR3 loop spans 12 amino acids. Trimming stripped 2 bases from V and 2 bases from J, with 3 bases between. Germline loops: CDR1 SGHDN, CDR2 FVKESK.

The V and J genes are TRBV19 and TRBJ2-7; 11 bases line up with TRBD2. After removal of 5 bases from V and 2 bases from J, the junction contained 5 bases not matched to a gene. Germline assignment: CDR1 LNHDA and CDR2 SQIVND (reference sequence). This CDR3 region has 15 residues. CDR3 sequence reads: CASSPSGGYPYEQYF. The CDR3 bases are TGTGCCAGTAGTCCTAGCGGGGGGTATCCCTACGAGCAGTACTTC.

In DNA, the CDR3 is TGTGCCAGCAGCTTAACTGTGCAGGACACTGAAGCTTTCTTT. Residues: CASSLTVQDTEAFF. The chain employs TRBV11-2 and TRBJ1-1; D is undetermined. Germline values: CDR1 SGHAT, CDR2 FQNNGV. The germline V and J ends were trimmed by 2 bases and 3 bases, with 10 bases remaining between them. The CDR3 totals 14 residues. Looking up the rest from reference TRBV11-2 and TRBJ1-1 gives the full variable domain: EAGVAQSPRYKIIEKRQSVAFWCNPISGHATLYWYQQILGQGPKLLIQFQNNGVVDDSQLPKDRFSAERLKGVDSTLKIQPAKLEDSAVYLCASSLTVQDTEAFFGQGTRLTVV.

This clone was detected only a few times. The chain employs TRBV7-6 and TRBJ2-5, with TRBD2 identical over 9 bases. The CDR3 has 14 amino acids. J lost 3 bases, V lost 1 base, and 0 bases had no gene match. From germline, CDR1 is SGHVS and CDR2 FNYEAQ. The CDR3 DNA reads TGTGCCAGCAGCTTAGGACTAGCGGAAGAGACCCAGTACTTC. Amino acid sequence: CASSLGLAEETQYF.

The rearrangement joins TRBV5-5 to TRBJ2-7; D perhaps matches TRBD1 (5 bases). There are 14 residues in the CDR3. In germline, CDR1 is SGHKS, CDR2 YYEKEE (reference sequence). Trimming stripped 0 bases from V and 4 bases from J, with 11 bases between. This CDR3 is CASSLVGDGYEQYF. DNA of the CDR3: TGTGCCAGCAGCTTGGTAGGGGATGGGTACGAGCAGTACTTC.

The rearrangement uses TRBV15 and TRBJ2-1, with D maybe TRBD1 (6 bases). Per the germline V gene, CDR1 is LNHNV and CDR2 is YYDKDF (reference sequence). V was pared by 0 bases and J by 2 bases, with 8 bases between. CDR3 size: 15 residues. The CDR3 protein is CATSRDGGPYNEQFF. CDR3 DNA: TGTGCCACCAGCAGAGATGGGGGCCCCTACAATGAGCAGTTCTTC.

The chain uses TRBV11-2 and TRBJ1-3, with D possibly being TRBD1 (5 bases). CDR3 length: 14 residues. Per germline, CDR1 SGHAT and CDR2 FQNNGV. V was cut by 5 bases and J by 2 bases, with 10 bases left in between. The chain's CDR3 is CASSLAGTGNTIYF. In DNA, the CDR3 is TGTGCCAGCAGCCTGGCAGGGACTGGAAACACCATATATTTT.

V usage is TRBV5-1 and J usage is TRBJ2-7; D is unclear. CDR1 and CDR2 (germline): SGHRS, YFSETQ. Between the trimmed V and J ends, which lost 1 base and 3 bases, there was a span of 8 bases. The CDR3 sequence is 13 residues long. The CDR3 spells CASSLQAGYEQYF. The CDR3 DNA reads as TGCGCCAGCAGCTTGCAGGCAGGCTACGAGCAGTACTTC. Full variable domain (outside the CDR3, taken from reference TRBV5-1 and TRBJ2-7): KAGVTQTPRYLIKTRGQQVTLSCSPISGHRSVSWYQQTPGQGLQFLFEYFSETQRNKGNFPGRFSGRQFSNSRSEMNVSTLELGDSALYLCASSLQAGYEQYFGPGTRLTVT.

V is TRBV6-1 and J is TRBJ1-3; unclear D gene. The V and J ends lost 0 bases and 4 bases respectively, with 7 bases between them. The germline gives CDR1 MNHNS, CDR2 SASEGT. This CDR3 is built from 14 residues. CDR3 sequence (DNA): TGTGCCAGCAGTGAAGCGCTACAGGGAAACACCATATATTTT. Translated: CASSEALQGNTIYF.

V and J are TRBV28 and TRBJ2-5; 8 bases align to TRBD1. The junction had 6 bases not matched to a gene; V was cut back by 2 bases and J by 7 bases. The CDR3 length is 14 residues. The V gene's germline CDR1 is MDHEN and CDR2 SYDVKM. CDR3 sequence: CASSLGRGLRTQYF. The CDR3, as DNA: TGTGCCAGCAGTTTAGGCAGGGGGCTTAGGACCCAGTACTTC.

The gene calls are TRBV6-5 and TRBJ1-1; D gene ambiguous. Germline V gene data show CDR1 as MNHEY and CDR2 as SVGAGI. The CDR3 loop spans 13 amino acids. V was trimmed by 5 bases and J by 7 bases, leaving 14 bases between them. Written as DNA, the CDR3 is TGTGCCAGCAGTGATCCACCAGGAATTGAAGCTTTCTTT. Translated: CASSDPPGIEAFF.

This chain uses TRBV7-9 with TRBJ2-7; 8 nucleotides match TRBD1. This CDR3 is 13 amino acids long. Germline V gene sequence: CDR1 SEHNR, CDR2 FQNEAQ (reference sequence). For the CDR3, the DNA is TGTTCCGGCAGCCTGGGGACAGGCTACGAGCAGTACTTC. This translates into CSGSLGTGYEQYF.

This chain uses TRBV5-8 with TRBJ1-2; 9 nucleotides align to TRBD1. With V trimmed by 2 bases and J by 8 bases, 13 bases remained unmatched. From germline, CDR1 is SGHTS and CDR2 YDEGEE. CDR3 length: 16 amino acids. In DNA form, the CDR3 reads TGTGCCAGCAGCTTTGGTCGGGACAGGGTCCTTGGGGGCTACACCTTC. Translating gives CASSFGRDRVLGGYTF.

The V and J genes are TRBV10-1 and TRBJ2-3, with D possibly being TRBD1 (6 bases). The CDR3 is 15 amino acids. V was pared by 3 bases and J by 1 base, with 11 bases between. Germline CDR1 reads WNHNN; CDR2 reads SYGVQD (reference sequence). The CDR3 DNA reads TGCGCCAGCAGTGAATGGAGACAGGGCACAGATACGCAGTATTTT. Residues: CASSEWRQGTDTQYF.

The CDR3 nucleotides are TGTGCCAGCAGCTCGACAGGTCGGGACACTGAAGCTTTCTTT. Translating gives CASSSTGRDTEAFF. V usage is TRBV4-2 and J usage is TRBJ1-1, with D maybe TRBD1 (6 bases). V lost 5 bases, J lost 3 bases, and 13 bases lay in between. The CDR3 contains 14 residues. Germline CDR1 is LGHNA and CDR2 is YNFKEQ.

This clone was counted between two and nine times. The genes are TRBV21-1 and TRBJ2-1; TRBD2, the table's D call, was not compared with the DNA. TRBV21-1 is marked as a pseudogene. The CDR3 has 17 residues. CDR3 nucleotides: TGTGCCAGCAGCAAAGGGGGGAGCGGGAGACTCTTAAATGAGCAGTTCTTC. It translates to CASSKGGSGRLLNEQFF.

V gene TRBV18 combines with J gene TRBJ1-1, with D possibly TRBD1 on 6 matching bases. CDR3 length equals 13 residues. Germline V CDR1 and CDR2: KGHSH, LQKENI. Deletions cut 4 bases from V and 1 base from J, with 7 bases between. Written as DNA, the CDR3 is TGTGCCAGCTCACGACAGGCGAACACTGAAGCTTTCTTT. The encoded protein is CASSRQANTEAFF.

The gene calls are TRBV6-5 and TRBJ2-1; the match to TRBD2 covers 10 bases. J was trimmed by 6 bases and V by 5 bases; bases with no gene match: 1. This CDR3 comprises 13 residues. From germline, CDR1 is MNHEY and CDR2 SVGAGI. CDR3 sequence: CASSRTSGNEQFF. The CDR3 nucleotides read TGTGCCAGCAGTCGGACTAGCGGCAATGAGCAGTTCTTC.

This chain connects TRBV27 to TRBJ1-2; D is unresolved. V was pared by 4 bases and J by 4 bases, with 13 bases between. The CDR3 totals 14 residues. CDR1 and CDR2 from the germline V gene are MNHEY and SMNVEV (reference sequence). The CDR3 here is CASSSPDSSYGYTF. CDR3 bases: TGTGCCAGCAGTTCACCCGACTCTAGCTATGGCTACACCTTC.

This sequence joins TRBV29-1 and TRBJ1-1; 9 nucleotides align to TRBD1. After removal of 5 bases from V and 1 base from J, the junction contained 11 bases not matched to a gene. From germline, CDR1 is SQVTM and CDR2 ANQGSEA. The CDR3 is made up of 16 amino acids. The CDR3 DNA sequence: TGCAGCGTTCGAGAGGGACAGGGTAATGAGAACACTGAAGCTTTCTTT. Translating gives CSVREGQGNENTEAFF. The full variable domain, in which reference TRBV29-1 and TRBJ1-1 provide the parts outside the CDR3, is SAVISQKPSRDICQRGTSLTIQCQVDSQVTMMFWYRQQPGQSLTLIATANQGSEATYESGFVIDKFPISRPNLTFSTLTVSNMSPEDSSIYLCSVREGQGNENTEAFFGQGTRLTVV.

The V and J genes are TRBV9 and TRBJ2-1; D is uncertain. The germline V and J ends were trimmed by 3 bases and 2 bases, with 12 bases remaining between them. CDR1 and CDR2 from the germline V gene are SGDLS and YYNGEE. The CDR3 sequence is 15 residues long. This CDR3 reads CASSASATTYNEQFF. The CDR3 DNA sequence: TGTGCCAGCAGCGCCAGCGCAACAACCTACAATGAGCAGTTCTTC.

As to this clone: Other DNA sequences from this sample encode an identical CDR3 as well. The V gene is TRBV5-4, the J gene TRBJ1-2; D not certain. The germline CDR1 and CDR2 sequences are SGHNT and YYREEE (reference sequence). This CDR3 is 16 amino acids long. V was trimmed by 0 bases and J by 2 bases, leaving 14 bases between them. CDR3 protein: CASSLERGGRNYGYTF. In DNA form, the CDR3 reads TGTGCCAGCAGCTTGGAGCGGGGAGGCAGAAACTATGGCTACACCTTC.

The chain is built from TRBV7-9 and TRBJ1-5; 10 nucleotides line up with TRBD1. The CDR3 runs 16 residues. CDR1 is SEHNR and CDR2 is FQNEAQ in the germline V gene (reference sequence). Unmatched junction bases numbered 7, after V lost 6 bases and J lost 2 bases. CDR3: CASSLGQGDGNQPQHF. The CDR3 coding sequence is TGTGCCAGCAGTCTTGGACAGGGGGATGGCAATCAGCCCCAGCATTTT. Drawing the rest from reference TRBV7-9 and TRBJ1-5, the complete variable domain is DTGVSQNPRHKITKRGQNVTFRCDPISEHNRLYWYRQTLGQGPEFLTYFQNEAQLEKSRLLSDRFSAERPKGSFSTLEIQRTEQGDSAMYLCASSLGQGDGNQPQHFGDGTRLSIL.

The chain is built from TRBV14 and TRBJ1-4, with a tentative D call TRBD1 (6 bases). CDR3 length: 15 residues. V shed 1 base and J shed 7 bases, with 13 bases lying between them. Germline CDR1 SGHDN, CDR2 FVKESK. The CDR3 DNA reads as TGTGCCAGCAGCCAAGTCAGGGGCACCGTTGAAAAACTGTTTTTT. Translated, it gives CASSQVRGTVEKLFF.

This CDR3 is CASSDGGATDTQYF. The CDR3 coding sequence is TGTGCCAGCAGTGACGGGGGGGCCACAGATACGCAGTATTTT. The chain employs TRBV6-4 and TRBJ2-3, with D tentatively TRBD2 (7 bases). Germline V CDR1 and CDR2: MRHNA, SNTAGT. CDR3 length: 14 amino acids. The ends were cut back, 2 bases at V and 2 bases at J, with 8 bases in the middle.

The chain is built from TRBV9 and TRBJ2-2; 7 bases are shared with TRBD1. V was clipped by 3 bases and J by 4 bases; unmatched bases: 12. CDR1 is SGDLS and CDR2 is YYNGEE in the germline V gene. CDR3 length: 17 residues. The DNA for the CDR3 is TGTGCCAGCAGCGCCGGAAAGGGGGCGTCGGTCACCGGGGAGCTGTTTTTT. Its protein is CASSAGKGASVTGELFF.

The chain has TRBV21-1 and TRBJ2-7; the table's TRBD2 call for D was not verified on the DNA. TRBV21-1 is recorded as a pseudogene. The CDR3 is 16 amino acids. CDR3 nucleotide sequence: TGTGCCAGCGGGCAAAGTCATTCCCGGGATCTTTACGAGCAGTACTTC. Its translation: CASGQSHSRDLYEQYF.

The V and J genes are TRBV12-5 and TRBJ2-1, with D possibly being TRBD1 (6 bases). Germline lookup yields CDR1 LGHNT and CDR2 FRNRAP. The CDR3 spans 11 residues. V lost 5 bases to trimming and J lost 15 bases, with 14 bases between them. The CDR3 DNA reads TGTGCTAGTGGTCAGTGGGGACAACGGTTCTTC. Its translation is CASGQWGQRFF.

This clone has more than one count but fewer than ten. Being one base from a much bigger clone, this may be a read error. The chain recombines TRBV6-5 with TRBJ1-2; perhaps TRBD1 as D (5 bases). The V and J ends lost 5 bases and 6 bases respectively, with 13 bases between them. The CDR3 extends over 13 amino acids. Germline CDR1 is MNHEY and CDR2 is SVGAGI. The CDR3 DNA follows: TGTGCCAGCAGTCTAGGACACCCCGATGGCTACACCTTC. Protein: CASSLGHPDGYTF.